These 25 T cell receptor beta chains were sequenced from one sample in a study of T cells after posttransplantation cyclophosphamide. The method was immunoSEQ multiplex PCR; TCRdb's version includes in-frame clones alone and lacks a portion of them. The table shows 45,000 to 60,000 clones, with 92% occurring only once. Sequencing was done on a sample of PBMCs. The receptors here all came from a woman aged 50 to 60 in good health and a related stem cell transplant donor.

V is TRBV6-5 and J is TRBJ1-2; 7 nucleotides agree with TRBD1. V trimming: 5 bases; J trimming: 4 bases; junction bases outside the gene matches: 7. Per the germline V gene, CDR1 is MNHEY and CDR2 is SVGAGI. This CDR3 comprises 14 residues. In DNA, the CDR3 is TGTGCCAGCAGTCGACAGGGAAAAGGCTATGGCTACACCTTC. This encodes CASSRQGKGYGYTF.

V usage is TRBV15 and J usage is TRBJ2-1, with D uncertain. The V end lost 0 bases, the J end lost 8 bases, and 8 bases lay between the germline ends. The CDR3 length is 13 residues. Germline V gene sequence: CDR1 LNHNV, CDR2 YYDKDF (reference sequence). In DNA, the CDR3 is TGTGCCACCAGCAGAGATCTAGAGGATGAGCAGTTCTTC. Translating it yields CATSRDLEDEQFF.

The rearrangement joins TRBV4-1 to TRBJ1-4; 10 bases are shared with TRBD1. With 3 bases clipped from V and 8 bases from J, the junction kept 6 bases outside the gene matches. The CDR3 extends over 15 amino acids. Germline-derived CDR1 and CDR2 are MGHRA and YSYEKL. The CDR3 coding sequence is TGCGCCAGCAGCCAGGGGGACAGGGGAATAGAAAAACTGTTTTTT. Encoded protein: CASSQGDRGIEKLFF.

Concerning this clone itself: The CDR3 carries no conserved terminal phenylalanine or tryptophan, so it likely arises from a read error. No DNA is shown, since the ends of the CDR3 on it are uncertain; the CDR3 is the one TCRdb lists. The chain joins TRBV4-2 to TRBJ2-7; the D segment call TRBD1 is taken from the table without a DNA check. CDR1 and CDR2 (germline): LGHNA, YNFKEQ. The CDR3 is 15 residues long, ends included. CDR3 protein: CASSRQRDTDLQSAS.

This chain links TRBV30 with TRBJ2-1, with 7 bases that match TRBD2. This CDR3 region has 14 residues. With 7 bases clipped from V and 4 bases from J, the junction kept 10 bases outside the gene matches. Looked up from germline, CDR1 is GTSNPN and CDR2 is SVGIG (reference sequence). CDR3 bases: TGTGCCTCCCTCCGCGAGGGAGGGTACAATGAGCAGTTCTTC. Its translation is CASLREGGYNEQFF.

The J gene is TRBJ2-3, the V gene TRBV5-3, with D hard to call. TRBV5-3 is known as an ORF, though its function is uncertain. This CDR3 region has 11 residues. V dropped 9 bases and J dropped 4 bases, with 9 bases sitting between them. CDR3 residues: CATVHSDTQYF. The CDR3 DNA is TGTGCCACAGTCCATTCAGATACGCAGTATTTT.

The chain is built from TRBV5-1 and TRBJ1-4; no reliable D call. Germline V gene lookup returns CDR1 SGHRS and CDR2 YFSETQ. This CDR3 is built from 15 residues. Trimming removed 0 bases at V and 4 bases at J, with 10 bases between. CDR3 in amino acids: CASSLGTGGNEKLFF. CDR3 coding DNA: TGCGCCAGCAGCTTGGGGACGGGAGGTAATGAAAAACTGTTTTTT.

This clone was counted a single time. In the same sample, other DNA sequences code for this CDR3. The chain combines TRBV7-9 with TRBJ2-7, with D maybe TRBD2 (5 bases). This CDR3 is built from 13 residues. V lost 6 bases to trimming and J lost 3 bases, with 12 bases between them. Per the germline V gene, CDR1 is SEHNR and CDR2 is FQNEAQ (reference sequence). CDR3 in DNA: TGTGCCAGCAGTTCCTCCGGGATCTACGAGCAGTACTTC. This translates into CASSSSGIYEQYF.

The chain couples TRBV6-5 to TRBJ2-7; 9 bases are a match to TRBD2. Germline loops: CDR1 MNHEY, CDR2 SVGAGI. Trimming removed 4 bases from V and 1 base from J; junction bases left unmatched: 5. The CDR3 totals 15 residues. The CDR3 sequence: CASSLTGLASYEQYF. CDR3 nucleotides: TGTGCCAGCAGTTTGACAGGACTAGCGTCCTACGAGCAGTACTTC.

The CDR3 loop is CASSLSGVYNEQFF. CDR3 coding DNA: TGTGCCAGCAGCTTATCGGGGGTCTACAATGAGCAGTTCTTC. This chain connects TRBV7-9 to TRBJ2-1; maybe TRBD2 (6 bases). The germline V gene has CDR1 SEHNR and CDR2 FQNEAQ (reference sequence). The CDR3 totals 14 residues. V lost 2 bases and J lost 3, with 8 bases in between.

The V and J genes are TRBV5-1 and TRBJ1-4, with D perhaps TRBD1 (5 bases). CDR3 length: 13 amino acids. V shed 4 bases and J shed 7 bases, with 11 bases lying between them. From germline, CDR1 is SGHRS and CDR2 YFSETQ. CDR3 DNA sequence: TGCGCCAGCAGCGACCGTCAGGGTGAAAAACTGTTTTTT. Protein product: CASSDRQGEKLFF.

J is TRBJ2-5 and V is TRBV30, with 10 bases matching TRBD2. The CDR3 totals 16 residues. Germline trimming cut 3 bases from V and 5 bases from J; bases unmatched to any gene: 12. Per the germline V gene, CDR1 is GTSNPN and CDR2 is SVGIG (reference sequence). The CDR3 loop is CAWSLRASGRLETQYF. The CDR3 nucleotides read TGTGCCTGGAGCCTAAGGGCTAGCGGGAGATTGGAGACCCAGTACTTC.

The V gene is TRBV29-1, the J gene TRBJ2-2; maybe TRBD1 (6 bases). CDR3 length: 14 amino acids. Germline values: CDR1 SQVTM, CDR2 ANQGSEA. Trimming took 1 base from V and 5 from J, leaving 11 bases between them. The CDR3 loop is CSVEGPQGTGELFF. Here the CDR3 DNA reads TGCAGCGTTGAAGGTCCACAGGGAACCGGGGAGCTGTTTTTT.

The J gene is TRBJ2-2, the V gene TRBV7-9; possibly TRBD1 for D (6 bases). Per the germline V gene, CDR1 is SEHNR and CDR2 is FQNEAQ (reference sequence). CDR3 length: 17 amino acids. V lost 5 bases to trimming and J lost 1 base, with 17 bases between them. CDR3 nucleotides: TGTGCCAGCAGCCCAAAAACCGGGACACAGAACACCGGGGAGCTGTTTTTT. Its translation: CASSPKTGTQNTGELFF. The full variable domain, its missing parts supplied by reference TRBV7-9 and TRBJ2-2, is DTGVSQNPRHKITKRGQNVTFRCDPISEHNRLYWYRQTLGQGPEFLTYFQNEAQLEKSRLLSDRFSAERPKGSFSTLEIQRTEQGDSAMYLCASSPKTGTQNTGELFFGEGSRLTVL.

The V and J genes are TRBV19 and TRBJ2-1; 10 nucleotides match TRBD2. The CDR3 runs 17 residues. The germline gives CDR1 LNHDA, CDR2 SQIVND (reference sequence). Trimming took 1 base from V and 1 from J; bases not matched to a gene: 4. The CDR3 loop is CASSIGLAGRSYNEQFF. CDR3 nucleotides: TGTGCCAGTAGTATAGGACTAGCGGGCCGTTCCTACAATGAGCAGTTCTTC.

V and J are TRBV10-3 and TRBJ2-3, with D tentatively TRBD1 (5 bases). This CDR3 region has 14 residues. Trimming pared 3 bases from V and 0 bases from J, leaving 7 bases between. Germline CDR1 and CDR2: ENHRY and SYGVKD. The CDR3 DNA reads TGTGCCATCAGTGACACAGGTAGCACAGATACGCAGTATTTT. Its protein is CAISDTGSTDTQYF.

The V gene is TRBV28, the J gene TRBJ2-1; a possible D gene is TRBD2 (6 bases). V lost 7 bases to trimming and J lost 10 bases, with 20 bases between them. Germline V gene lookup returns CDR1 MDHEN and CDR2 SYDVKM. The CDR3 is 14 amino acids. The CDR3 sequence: CASTPPGVFSEQFF. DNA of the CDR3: TGTGCCAGCACCCCTCCGGGGGTCTTTTCAGAGCAGTTCTTC.

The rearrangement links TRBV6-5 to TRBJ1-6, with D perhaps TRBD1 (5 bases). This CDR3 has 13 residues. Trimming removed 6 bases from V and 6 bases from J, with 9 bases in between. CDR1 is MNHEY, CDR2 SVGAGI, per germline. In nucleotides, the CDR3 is TGTGCCAGCAGAGAGACAGTTAATTCACCCCTCCACTTT. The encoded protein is CASRETVNSPLHF.

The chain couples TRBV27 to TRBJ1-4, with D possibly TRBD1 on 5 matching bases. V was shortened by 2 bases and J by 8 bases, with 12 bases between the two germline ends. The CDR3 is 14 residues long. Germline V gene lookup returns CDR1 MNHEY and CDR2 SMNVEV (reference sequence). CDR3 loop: CASSLVGVGEKLFF. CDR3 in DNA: TGTGCCAGCAGTTTAGTAGGGGTCGGGGAAAAACTGTTTTTT.

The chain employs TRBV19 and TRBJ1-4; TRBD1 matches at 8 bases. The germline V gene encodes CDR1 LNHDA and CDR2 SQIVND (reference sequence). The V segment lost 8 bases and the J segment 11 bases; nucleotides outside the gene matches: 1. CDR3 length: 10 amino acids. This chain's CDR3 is CASRQGKLFF. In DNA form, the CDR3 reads TGTGCCAGTCGACAGGGGAAACTGTTTTTT.

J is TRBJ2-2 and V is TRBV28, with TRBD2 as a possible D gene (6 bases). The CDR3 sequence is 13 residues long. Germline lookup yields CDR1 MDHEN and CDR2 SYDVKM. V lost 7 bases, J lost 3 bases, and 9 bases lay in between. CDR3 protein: CASMEGYTGELFF. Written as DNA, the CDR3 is TGTGCCAGCATGGAGGGCTACACCGGGGAGCTGTTTTTT. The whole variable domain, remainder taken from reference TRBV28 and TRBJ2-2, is DVKVTQSSRYLVKRTGEKVFLECVQDMDHENMFWYRQDPGLGLRLIYFSYDVKMKEKGDIPEGYSVSREKKERFSLILESASTNQTSMYLCASMEGYTGELFFGEGSRLTVL.

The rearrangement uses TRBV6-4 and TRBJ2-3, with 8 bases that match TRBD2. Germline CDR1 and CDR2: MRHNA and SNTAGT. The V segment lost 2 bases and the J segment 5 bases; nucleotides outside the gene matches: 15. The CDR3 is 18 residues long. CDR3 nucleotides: TGTGCCAGCAGTGACGGGCGGGAGGTCCCAAAGTTTTTAGATACGCAGTATTTT. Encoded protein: CASSDGREVPKFLDTQYF.

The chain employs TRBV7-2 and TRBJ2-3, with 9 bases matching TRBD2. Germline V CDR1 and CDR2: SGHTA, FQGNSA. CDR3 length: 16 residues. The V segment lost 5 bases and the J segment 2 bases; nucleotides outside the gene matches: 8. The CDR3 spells CASSLRAGGITDTQYF. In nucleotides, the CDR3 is TGTGCCAGCAGCCTCCGGGCGGGGGGGATCACAGATACGCAGTATTTT. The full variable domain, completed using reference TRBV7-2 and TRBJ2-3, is GAGVSQSPSNKVTEKGKDVELRCDPISGHTALYWYRQSLGQGLEFLIYFQGNSAPDKSGLPSDRFSAERTGGSVSTLTIQRTQQEDSAVYLCASSLRAGGITDTQYFGPGTRLTVL.

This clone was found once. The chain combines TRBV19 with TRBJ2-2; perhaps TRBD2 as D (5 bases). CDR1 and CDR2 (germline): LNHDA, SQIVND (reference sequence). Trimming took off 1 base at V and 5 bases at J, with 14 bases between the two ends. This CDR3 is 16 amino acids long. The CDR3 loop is CASSIVRVTRTGELFF. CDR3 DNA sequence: TGTGCCAGTAGTATAGTAAGGGTAACTAGGACCGGGGAGCTGTTTTTT.

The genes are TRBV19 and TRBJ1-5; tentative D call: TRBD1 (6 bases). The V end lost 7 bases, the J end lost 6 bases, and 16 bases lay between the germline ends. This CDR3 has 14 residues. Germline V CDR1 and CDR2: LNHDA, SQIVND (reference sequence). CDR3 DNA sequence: TGTGCCAGTACCGAACAGGGTGGCGGTCAGCCCCAGCATTTT. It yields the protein CASTEQGGGQPQHF.